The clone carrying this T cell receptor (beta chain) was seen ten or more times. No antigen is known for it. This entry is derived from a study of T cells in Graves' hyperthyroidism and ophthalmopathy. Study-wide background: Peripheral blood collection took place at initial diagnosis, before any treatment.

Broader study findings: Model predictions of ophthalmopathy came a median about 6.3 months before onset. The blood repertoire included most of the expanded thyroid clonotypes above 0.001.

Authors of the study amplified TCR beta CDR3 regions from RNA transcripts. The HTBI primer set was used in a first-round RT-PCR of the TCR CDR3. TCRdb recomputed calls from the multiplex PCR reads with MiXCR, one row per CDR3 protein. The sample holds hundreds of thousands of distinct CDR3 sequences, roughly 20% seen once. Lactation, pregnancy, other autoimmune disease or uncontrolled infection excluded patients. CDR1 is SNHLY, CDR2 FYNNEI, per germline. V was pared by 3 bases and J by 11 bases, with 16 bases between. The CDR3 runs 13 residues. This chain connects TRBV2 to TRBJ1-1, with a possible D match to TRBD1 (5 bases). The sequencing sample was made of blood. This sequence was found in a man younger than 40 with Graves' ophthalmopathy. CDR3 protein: CASSEGPEGTAFF. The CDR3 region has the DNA TGTGCCAGCAGTGAGGGACCTGAGGGTACGGCTTTCTTT. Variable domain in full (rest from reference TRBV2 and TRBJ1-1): EPEVTQTPSHQVTQMGQEVILRCVPISNHLYFYWYRQILGQKVEFLVSFYNNEISEKSEIFDDQFSVERPDGSNFTLKIRSTKLEDSAMYFCASSEGPEGTAFFGQGTRLTVV.